This T cell receptor beta chain was obtained from a study of T cell responses to AZD1222 COVID-19 vaccine. Study results and limitations: The span of vaccine-associated CD4 TCRs extended across spike, with dominance at 160-218 and 743-854.

For this clone: Its antigen is as yet unknown.

Assay: immunoSEQ multiplex PCR; the TCRdb copy retains only in-frame clones and omits some. The sample carries approximately 220,000 clones, more than 85% recorded once. The clonotype comes from an adult in good health. Sequenced material: peripheral blood, taken on day 0 of MenACWY control vaccination.

The CDR3 sequence is CASSYDRSFYGYTF. CDR3 DNA: TGTGCCAGCAGTTACGACAGGAGCTTCTATGGCTACACCTTC. The chain has TRBV6-6 and TRBJ1-2, with D perhaps TRBD1 (6 bases). V was pared by 2 bases and J by 4 bases, with 11 bases between. Per germline, CDR1 MNHNY and CDR2 SVGAGI (reference sequence). The CDR3 has 14 residues.